The source of this TCR beta chain is a study of T cell responses to AZD1222 COVID-19 vaccine. Here immunoSEQ multiplex PCR was the method, and the copy in TCRdb shows in-frame clones only, minus some. The sample gives around 65,000 clones, approximately 87% of which show up once; around 25% is in the top ten. General study results and limits: Recipients of AZD1222 seropositive at baseline numbered only 6 or 7. Researchers report vaccine-associated CD4 TCRs spanning spike, with dominance at 160-218 and 743-854. Repertoires were obtained only post-peak T cell response.

Comment on this clone: Antigen specificity is unknown.

CDR1 and CDR2 (germline): SGHRS, YFSETQ. CDR3 size: 18 residues. After removal of 3 bases from V and 1 base from J, the junction contained 10 bases not matched to a gene. The V call is TRBV5-1, the J call TRBJ2-2; 9 positions match TRBD1. Sequenced here: peripheral blood, sampled 28 days after the second AZD1222 dose. The source of this sequence is an adult who received the AZD1222 COVID-19 vaccine. CDR3 DNA: TGCGCCAGCAGCTCTTACCGACCGGGACAGGGGAACACCGGGGAGCTGTTTTTT. Protein sequence: CASSSYRPGQGNTGELFF. Based on the CDR3 plus reference TRBV5-1 and TRBJ2-2, the full variable domain is KAGVTQTPRYLIKTRGQQVTLSCSPISGHRSVSWYQQTPGQGLQFLFEYFSETQRNKGNFPGRFSGRQFSNSRSEMNVSTLELGDSALYLCASSSYRPGQGNTGELFFGEGSRLTVL.